This TCR beta chain was documented in a study of shared clonotypes between healthy human individuals. The genomic DNA of each subset was split evenly across several immunoSEQ plates. TCRdb's table, derived via immunoSEQ multiplex PCR, lists solely in-frame clones and lacks some. The table lists about 990,000 clones, more than 75% of them singletons. Researchers partitioned CD4+ cells into CD45RA+ naive and CD45RA-negative memory subsets. Source material: memory CD4+ T cells from PBMCs. Subset: CD45RA-negative fraction. The receptor was isolated from a young man in good health. Some clones in this sample may be carry-over from other donors' samples.

The DNA of the CDR3 is TGTGCCAGCAGTTTATACGGGATCGGGGCCAACGTCCTGACTTTC. Translating it yields CASSLYGIGANVLTF. The genes are TRBV27 and TRBJ2-6, with D possibly TRBD2 on 5 matching bases. This CDR3 is built from 15 residues. V was clipped by 1 base and J by 4 bases, with 8 bases between them. Germline V CDR1 and CDR2: MNHEY, SMNVEV (reference sequence).